This T cell receptor beta chain was identified in a study of control samples from healthy donors and cancer patients. This clone was seen a single time. Sequencing used immunoSEQ multiplex PCR; TCRdb keeps in-frame clones, though not all of them. The sample lists some 74,000 clones, more than 80% occurring once. CDR3 length equals 12 residues. Trimming at V came to 8 bases and at J to 6 bases, leaving 7 bases not matched to a gene. The source is a man aged 60-69 years in good health. Sequenced: blood. This rearrangement joins TRBV12-3 or TRBV12-4 to TRBJ2-7; 7 positions agree with TRBD1. This chain's CDR3 is CASGDRVGEQYF. The CDR3, as DNA: TGTGCCAGCGGCGACAGGGTCGGCGAGCAGTACTTC.